The clone carrying this T cell receptor (beta chain) turned up a few times. The target antigen is unknown. These data originate in a study of cytomegalovirus exposure and HLA in healthy donors. Findings of the study overall: Rarity characterized most TCR sequences, yet some public TCRs appeared in many donors. Reportedly, diagnosis of cytomegalovirus status by the classifier showed high specificity and sensitivity. Associated with cytomegalovirus, according to the listing, were fewer than 200 TCR beta chains.

In the PCR, 60 Vbeta and 13 Jbeta primers were used. The repertoire was sequenced with immunoSEQ multiplex PCR; TCRdb's copy has only in-frame clones and lacks some. The sample has approximately 120,000 clones, 81% seen once. The material sequenced was PBMCs. This receptor was taken from a man aged 18 to 30 in good health and CMV-seronegative.

This CDR3 reads CASHRATGKGTEAFF. The CDR3 coding sequence is TGTGCCAGCCATAGGGCGACAGGGAAGGGAACTGAAGCTTTCTTT. The rearrangement uses TRBV6-5 and TRBJ1-1; TRBD1 matches at 7 bases. Germline-derived CDR1 and CDR2 are MNHEY and SVGAGI. The CDR3 contains 15 residues. With V trimmed by 8 bases and J by 5 bases, 14 bases remained unmatched.